The clone carrying this T cell receptor beta chain has at least ten counts. The antigen is not known. Unique molecular identifiers were used to barcode this TCRbeta library. MiXCR was run by TCRdb on the PCR reads, yielding one entry per CDR3 protein. The sample contains 200,000 to 300,000 distinct CDR3 sequences, roughly 24% of which appear only once. With 6 bases removed from V and 9 bases from J, the gap between germline ends came to 13 bases. Germline V gene data show CDR1 as MGHDK and CDR2 as SYGVNS. CDR3 size: 12 residues. This specimen belongs to a study of T-cell reconstitution after alpha-beta-depleted transplantation in children. Study results and caveats: It was surviving recipient T cells and thymic progenitors that gave some patients high TCRbeta diversity at day 60. A year had passed since transplant, and T-cell counts and diversity by then came mostly from newly produced T cells.

The chain carries TRBV25-1 and TRBJ2-3; D might be TRBD1 (5 bases). This TCR was recovered from a girl under 10 years old with Fanconi anemia, due to receive a stem cell transplant. This material consisted of PBMCs, taken before TCRalphabeta/CD19-depleted stem cell transplant. Written as DNA, the CDR3 is TGTGCCAGCAGCGAAGGGGTTAGAACGCAGTATTTT. It is translated as CASSEGVRTQYF.